The source of this T cell receptor (beta chain) is a study of T-cell reconstitution after alpha-beta-depleted transplantation in children. Study outcomes and limitations: One year after transplant, T-cell counts and diversity came mostly from newly produced T cells. Reported findings indicate that, about two months after transplant, alpha-beta T cells came from several hundred expanded clones, which were derived from non-depleted graft cells. At day 60, the high TCRbeta diversity found in some patients originated from recipient T cells and thymic progenitors that had survived.

This CDR3 is 14 amino acids long. Germline CDR1 is ENHRY and CDR2 is SYGVKD. The ends were cut back, 8 bases at V and 2 bases at J, with 14 bases in the middle. The authors prepared the TCRbeta library with unique molecular identifiers. TCRdb independently ran MiXCR on the PCR reads; one entry per CDR3 protein. The sample contains 100,000 or so distinct CDR3 sequences, about 6.8% of which appear only once. This clonotype was observed many times. Its antigen is as yet unknown. The sample was PBMCs, taken before TCRalphabeta/CD19-depleted stem cell transplant. The chain is built from TRBV10-3 and TRBJ2-3, with a tentative D call TRBD2 (7 bases). The sequence came from a boy aged 2 to 10 with acute lymphoblastic leukemia, due to receive a stem cell transplant. The CDR3 DNA is TGTGCCATCGAGGCGGGGGCCCTCACAGATACGCAGTATTTT. Translation gives CAIEAGALTDTQYF.